These 2 T cell receptor beta chains share one sample of origin, sequenced in a study of blood T cell repertoires in COVID-19. Generated by immunoSEQ multiplex PCR, the TCRdb table keeps only in-frame clones and is missing some. This table has some 180,000 clones, around 85% appearing once. The sample consisted of peripheral blood. These receptors were collected from a woman aged 55-69 years with acute or convalescent COVID-19.

V and J are TRBV30 and TRBJ1-1; tentative D call: TRBD1 (5 bases). Germline assignment: CDR1 GTSNPN and CDR2 SVGIG (reference sequence). The CDR3 spans 15 residues. V lost 2 bases and J lost 0, with 13 bases in between. CDR3 region: CAWSFGQGLNTEAFF. In DNA form, the CDR3 reads TGTGCCTGGAGTTTCGGGCAGGGATTGAACACTGAAGCTTTCTTT.

CDR3 protein: CASSLAQGVNTEAFF. The CDR3 coding sequence is TGTGCCAGCAGCTTGGCCCAGGGTGTGAACACTGAAGCTTTCTTT. The rearrangement joins TRBV5-4 to TRBJ1-1; weak D call: TRBD1 (5 bases). Between the trimmed V and J ends, which lost 0 bases and 0 bases, there was a span of 9 bases. Per the germline V gene, CDR1 is SGHNT and CDR2 is YYREEE (reference sequence). This CDR3 is built from 15 residues.